This T cell receptor beta chain was observed in a study of T cell changes during pregnancy in multiple sclerosis. Some clones are missing from TCRdb's copy, which holds only in-frame ones; the method was immunoSEQ multiplex PCR. Counted here are about 61,000 clones, around 90% occurring once; the ten biggest clones make up 1.7%. Germline V gene sequence: CDR1 MDHEN, CDR2 SYDVKM. The CDR3 consists of 19 residues. V lost 5 bases to trimming and J lost 4 bases; unmatched junction nucleotides: 16. The input for sequencing was peripheral blood, taken in the first trimester of pregnancy. V gene TRBV28 combines with J gene TRBJ2-6, with 8 bases lining up with TRBD1. The TCR sequence derives from a female donor with multiple sclerosis, enrolled in a pregnancy study. Here the CDR3 reads CASSAPSDRALRGANVLTF. The CDR3 DNA reads as TGTGCCAGCAGTGCCCCGTCGGACAGGGCCCTTCGGGGGGCCAACGTCCTGACTTTC. The full variable domain, completed using reference TRBV28 and TRBJ2-6, is DVKVTQSSRYLVKRTGEKVFLECVQDMDHENMFWYRQDPGLGLRLIYFSYDVKMKEKGDIPEGYSVSREKKERFSLILESASTNQTSMYLCASSAPSDRALRGANVLTFGAGSRLTVL.